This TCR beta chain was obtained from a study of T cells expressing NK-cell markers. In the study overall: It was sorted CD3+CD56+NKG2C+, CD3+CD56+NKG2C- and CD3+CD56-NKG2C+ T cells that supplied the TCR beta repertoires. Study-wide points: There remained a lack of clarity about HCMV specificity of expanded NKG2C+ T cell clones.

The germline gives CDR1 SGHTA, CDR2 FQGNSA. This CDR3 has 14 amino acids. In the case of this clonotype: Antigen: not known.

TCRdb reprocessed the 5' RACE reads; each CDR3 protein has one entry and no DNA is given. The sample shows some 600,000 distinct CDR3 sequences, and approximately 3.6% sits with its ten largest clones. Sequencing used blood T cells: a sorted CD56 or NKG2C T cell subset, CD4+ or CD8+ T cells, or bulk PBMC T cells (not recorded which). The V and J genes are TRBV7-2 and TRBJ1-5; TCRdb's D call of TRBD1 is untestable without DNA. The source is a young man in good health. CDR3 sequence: CASSLAQGNQPQHF.